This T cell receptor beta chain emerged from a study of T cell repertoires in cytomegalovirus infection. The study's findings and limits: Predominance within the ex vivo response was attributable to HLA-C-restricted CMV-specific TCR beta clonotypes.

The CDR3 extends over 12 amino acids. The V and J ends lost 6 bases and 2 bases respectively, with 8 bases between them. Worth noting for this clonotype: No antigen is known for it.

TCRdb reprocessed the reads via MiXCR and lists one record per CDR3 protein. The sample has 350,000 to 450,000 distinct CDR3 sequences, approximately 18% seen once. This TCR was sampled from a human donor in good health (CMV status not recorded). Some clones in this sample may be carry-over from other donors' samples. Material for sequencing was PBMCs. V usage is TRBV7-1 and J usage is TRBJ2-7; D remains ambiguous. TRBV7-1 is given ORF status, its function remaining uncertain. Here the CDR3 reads CASSPWTYEQYF. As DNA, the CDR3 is TGTGCCAGCAGTCCCTGGACCTACGAGCAGTACTTC.